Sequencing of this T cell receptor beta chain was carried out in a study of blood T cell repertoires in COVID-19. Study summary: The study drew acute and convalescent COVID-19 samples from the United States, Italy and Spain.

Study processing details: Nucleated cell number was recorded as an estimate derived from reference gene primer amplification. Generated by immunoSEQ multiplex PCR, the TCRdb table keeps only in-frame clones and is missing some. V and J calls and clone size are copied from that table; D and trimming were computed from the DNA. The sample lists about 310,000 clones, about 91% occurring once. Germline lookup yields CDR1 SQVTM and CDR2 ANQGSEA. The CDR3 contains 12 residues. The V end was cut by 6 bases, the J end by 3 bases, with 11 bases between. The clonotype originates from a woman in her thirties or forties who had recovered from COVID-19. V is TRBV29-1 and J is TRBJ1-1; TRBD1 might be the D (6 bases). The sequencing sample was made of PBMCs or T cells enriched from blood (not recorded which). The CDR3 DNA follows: TGCAGCGTCGTCTGGGGGCACACTGAAGCTTTCTTT. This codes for CSVVWGHTEAFF.